This T cell receptor (beta chain) was captured by sequencing in a study of blood T cell repertoires in COVID-19. On the study more broadly: From the United States, Italy and Spain came samples of acute and convalescent COVID-19.

This table comes from immunoSEQ multiplex PCR, and its TCRdb copy is limited to in-frame clones, with some not included. The data contain tens of thousands of clones, around 82% of them singletons. Per the germline V gene, CDR1 is MNHEY and CDR2 is SVGAGI. This CDR3 has 15 amino acids. The V gene end was trimmed by 7 bases and the J gene end by 5 bases; junction bases not matched to a gene: 10. The receptor comes from a middle-aged man with active or convalescent COVID-19. The chain recombines TRBV6-5 with TRBJ2-5; 10 nucleotides agree with TRBD2. Material: peripheral blood. Here the CDR3 reads CASIQSGGAWETQYF. The CDR3 DNA reads TGTGCCAGCATCCAAAGCGGGGGGGCTTGGGAGACCCAGTACTTC.